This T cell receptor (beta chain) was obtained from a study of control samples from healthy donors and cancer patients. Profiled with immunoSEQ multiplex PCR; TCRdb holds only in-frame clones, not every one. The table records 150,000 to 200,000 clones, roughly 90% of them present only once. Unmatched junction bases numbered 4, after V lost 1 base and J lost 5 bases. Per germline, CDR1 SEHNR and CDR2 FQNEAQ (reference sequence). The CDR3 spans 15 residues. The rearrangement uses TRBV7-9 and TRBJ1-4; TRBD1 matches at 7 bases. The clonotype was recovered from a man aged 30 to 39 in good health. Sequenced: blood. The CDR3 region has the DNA TGTGCCAGCAGCTTAGGTGGGACAGACAATGAAAAACTGTTTTTT. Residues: CASSLGGTDNEKLFF.